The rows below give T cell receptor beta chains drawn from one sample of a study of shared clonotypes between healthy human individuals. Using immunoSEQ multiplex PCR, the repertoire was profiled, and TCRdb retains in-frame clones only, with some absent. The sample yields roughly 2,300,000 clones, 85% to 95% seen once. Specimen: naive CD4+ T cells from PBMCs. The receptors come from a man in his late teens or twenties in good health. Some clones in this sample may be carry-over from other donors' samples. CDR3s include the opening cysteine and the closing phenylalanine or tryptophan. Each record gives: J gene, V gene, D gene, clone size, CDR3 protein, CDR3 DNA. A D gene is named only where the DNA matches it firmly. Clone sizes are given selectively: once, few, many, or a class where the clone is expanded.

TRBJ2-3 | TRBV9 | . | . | CASSVAPRTDTQYF | TGTGCCAGCAGCGTAGCCCCGCGCACAGATACGCAGTATTTT
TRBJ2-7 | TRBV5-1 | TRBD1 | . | CASSSRTGGPYEQYF | TGCGCCAGCAGCTCCCGGACAGGGGGCCCCTACGAGCAGTACTTC
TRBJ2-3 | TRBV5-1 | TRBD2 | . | CASSLTPLAGEDTQYF | TGCGCCAGCAGCTTGACCCCACTAGCGGGAGAAGATACGCAGTATTTT
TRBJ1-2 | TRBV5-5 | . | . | CAIINGQTPPVYTF | TGTGCCATCATTAATGGACAGACCCCTCCTGTCTACACCTTC
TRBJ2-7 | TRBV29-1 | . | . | CSVGSYEQYF | TGCAGCGTTGGGAGCTACGAGCAGTACTTC
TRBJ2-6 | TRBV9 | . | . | CASSSSRVGGRRANVLTF | TGTGCCAGCAGCTCATCCCGGGTAGGGGGGCGAAGGGCCAACGTCCTGACTTTC
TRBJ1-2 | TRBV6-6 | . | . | CASSQGRDYGYTF | TGTGCCAGCAGTCAGGGAAGGGACTATGGCTACACCTTC
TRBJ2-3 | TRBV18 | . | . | CASSRTSTDTQYF | TGTGCCAGCTCACGAACTAGCACAGATACGCAGTATTTT
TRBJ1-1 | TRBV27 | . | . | CASHDSITGTEAFF | TGTGCCAGCCATGATAGCATAACAGGGACTGAAGCTTTCTTT
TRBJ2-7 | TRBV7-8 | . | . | CASSPIQGSYEQYF | TGTGCCAGCAGCCCAATACAGGGATCCTACGAGCAGTACTTC
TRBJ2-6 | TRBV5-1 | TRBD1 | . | CASSPATGSGSGANVLTF | TGCGCCAGCAGCCCGGCGACAGGGTCGGGCTCTGGGGCCAACGTCCTGACTTTC
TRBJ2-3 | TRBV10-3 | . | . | CAISESTWADTQYF | TGTGCCATCAGTGAGTCGACCTGGGCAGATACGCAGTATTTT
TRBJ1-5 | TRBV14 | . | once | CASSQDLRQPQHF | TGTGCCAGCAGCCAAGATCTGAGGCAGCCCCAGCATTTT
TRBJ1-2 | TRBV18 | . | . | CASSPQGGSVFDYTF | TGTGCCAGCTCACCACAGGGAGGGTCAGTCTTCGACTACACCTTC
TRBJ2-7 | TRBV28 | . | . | CASSLGNSYEQYF | TGTGCCAGCAGTTTAGGCAACTCCTACGAGCAGTACTTC
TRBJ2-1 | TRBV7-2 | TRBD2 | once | CASSLVRTSGSNEQFF | TGTGCCAGCAGCTTAGTGAGGACTAGCGGTTCCAATGAGCAGTTCTTC
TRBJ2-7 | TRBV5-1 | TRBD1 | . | CASSLTGQGPYEQYF | TGCGCCAGCAGCCTGACGGGACAGGGGCCCTACGAGCAGTACTTC
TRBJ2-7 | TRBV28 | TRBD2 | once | CASTGSGGIYEQYF | TGTGCCAGCACCGGGTCGGGAGGGATCTACGAGCAGTACTTC
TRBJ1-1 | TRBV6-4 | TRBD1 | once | CATRGDRWETEAFF | TGTGCCACCCGCGGGGACAGGTGGGAGACTGAAGCTTTCTTT
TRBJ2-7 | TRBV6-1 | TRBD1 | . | CASSRDRETPEQYF | TGTGCCAGCAGTCGGGACAGGGAAACGCCCGAGCAGTACTTC
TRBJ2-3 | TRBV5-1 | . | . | CASSLEGAALPWDTQYF | TGCGCCAGCAGCTTAGAAGGCGCGGCCCTACCGTGGGATACGCAGTATTTT
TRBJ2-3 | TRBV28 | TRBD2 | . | CASRGGRATDTQYF | TGTGCCAGCAGGGGCGGGAGGGCCACAGATACGCAGTATTTT
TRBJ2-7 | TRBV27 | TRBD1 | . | CASSLWGQGAHYEQYF | TGTGCCAGCAGTTTATGGGGACAGGGGGCTCACTACGAGCAGTACTTC
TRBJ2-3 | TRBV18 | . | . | CASSPPLADTQYF | TGTGCCAGCTCACCACCGCTGGCAGATACGCAGTATTTT
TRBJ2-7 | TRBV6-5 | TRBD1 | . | CASSIGTVYEQYF | TGTGCCAGCAGCATAGGGACAGTCTACGAGCAGTACTTC
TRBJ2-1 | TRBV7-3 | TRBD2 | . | CASSPRAPGLAGDNEQFF | TGTGCCAGCAGCCCAAGGGCCCCGGGACTAGCGGGAGACAATGAGCAGTTCTTC
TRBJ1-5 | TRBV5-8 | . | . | CASRDLSDGGNQPQHF | TGTGCCAGCAGGGATTTATCGGACGGAGGCAATCAGCCCCAGCATTTT
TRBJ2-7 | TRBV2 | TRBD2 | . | CASSGTRASYEQYF | TGTGCCAGCAGTGGGACTAGGGCCTCCTACGAGCAGTACTTC
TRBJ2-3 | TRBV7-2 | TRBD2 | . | CASSLGLAGDTQYF | TGTGCCAGCAGCCTGGGACTAGCTGGAGATACGCAGTATTTT
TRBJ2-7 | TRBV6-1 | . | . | CASSERDTFWYEQYF | TGTGCCAGCAGTGAACGGGACACCTTTTGGTACGAGCAGTACTTC
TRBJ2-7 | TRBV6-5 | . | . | CASSQRTLTYEQYF | TGTGCCAGCAGTCAACGGACACTTACCTACGAGCAGTACTTC
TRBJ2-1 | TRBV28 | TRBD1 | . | CASSFPGQGSNEQFF | TGTGCCAGCAGTTTTCCCGGACAGGGCTCCAATGAGCAGTTCTTC
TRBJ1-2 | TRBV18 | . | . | CASSPSGAGYGYTF | TGTGCCAGCTCACCATCGGGGGCTGGCTATGGCTACACCTTC
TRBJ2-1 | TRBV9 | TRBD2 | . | CASSATSGWDEQFF | TGTGCCAGCAGCGCCACTAGCGGATGGGATGAGCAGTTCTTC
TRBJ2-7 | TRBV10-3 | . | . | CAISERPYEQYF | TGTGCCATCAGTGAGCGGCCCTACGAGCAGTACTTC
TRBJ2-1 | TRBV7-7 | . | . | CASSVDGSSYNEQFF | TGTGCCAGCAGCGTGGACGGTAGCTCCTACAATGAGCAGTTCTTC
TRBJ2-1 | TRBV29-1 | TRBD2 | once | CSVTHASGRGGDEQFF | TGCAGCGTCACACATGCTAGCGGGAGGGGTGGGGATGAGCAGTTCTTC
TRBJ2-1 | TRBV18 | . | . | CASSLGLGDEQFF | TGTGCCAGCTCACTGGGACTGGGGGATGAGCAGTTCTTC
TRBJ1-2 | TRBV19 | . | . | CASSDHRTSSTGYTF | TGTGCCAGTAGTGATCACCGTACCTCATCGACTGGCTACACCTTC
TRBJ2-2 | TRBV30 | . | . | CAWSETPNTGELFF | TGTGCCTGGAGCGAGACACCGAACACCGGGGAGCTGTTTTTT
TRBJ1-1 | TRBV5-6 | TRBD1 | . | CASSLDRGIFNTEAFF | TGTGCCAGCAGCCTGGACAGGGGTATTTTTAACACTGAAGCTTTCTTT
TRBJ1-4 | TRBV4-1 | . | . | CASSQAGRGTSDEKLFF | TGCGCCAGCAGCCAAGCAGGCAGGGGAACGAGCGATGAAAAACTGTTTTTT
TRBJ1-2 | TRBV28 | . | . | CASSGGSANYGYTF | TGTGCCAGCAGCGGGGGATCAGCTAACTATGGCTACACCTTC
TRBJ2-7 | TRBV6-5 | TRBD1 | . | CASSLRTGSYEQYF | TGTGCCAGCAGTTTACGGACAGGATCCTACGAGCAGTACTTC
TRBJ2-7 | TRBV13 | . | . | CASSLRISGYEQYF | TGTGCCAGCAGCTTAAGGATTAGTGGCTACGAGCAGTACTTC